What follows describes a single T cell receptor beta chain. The data stem from a study of blood T cell repertoires in COVID-19. About the study: COVID-19 samples, acute and convalescent, were from the United States, Italy and Spain. Sources were T cells, B-cell-depleted T cells, or PBMCs; the material itself was cDNA or gDNA.

Authors' methods: Reference gene primers were amplified, and this amplification served to estimate nucleated cell counts. Only in-frame clones appear in the TCRdb table, and some are missing; sequencing was by immunoSEQ multiplex PCR. V, J and clone size derive from that table, while D and trimming were established from the DNA sequence. The repertoire holds under 250,000 clones, about 83% seen once, with around 7.9% in the top ten. This CDR3 is 14 amino acids long. Germline CDR1 LNHDA, CDR2 SQIVND (reference sequence). V gave up 9 bases and J gave up 4 bases; unmatched junction bases: 9. J is TRBJ1-2 and V is TRBV19; TRBD1 agrees at 9 bases. This TCR came from a man aged 35 to 55 with active or convalescent COVID-19. Sequencing used peripheral blood. The chain's CDR3 is CASLPGTGIYGYTF. The CDR3 DNA follows: TGTGCCAGCCTCCCCGGGACAGGGATCTATGGCTACACCTTC.